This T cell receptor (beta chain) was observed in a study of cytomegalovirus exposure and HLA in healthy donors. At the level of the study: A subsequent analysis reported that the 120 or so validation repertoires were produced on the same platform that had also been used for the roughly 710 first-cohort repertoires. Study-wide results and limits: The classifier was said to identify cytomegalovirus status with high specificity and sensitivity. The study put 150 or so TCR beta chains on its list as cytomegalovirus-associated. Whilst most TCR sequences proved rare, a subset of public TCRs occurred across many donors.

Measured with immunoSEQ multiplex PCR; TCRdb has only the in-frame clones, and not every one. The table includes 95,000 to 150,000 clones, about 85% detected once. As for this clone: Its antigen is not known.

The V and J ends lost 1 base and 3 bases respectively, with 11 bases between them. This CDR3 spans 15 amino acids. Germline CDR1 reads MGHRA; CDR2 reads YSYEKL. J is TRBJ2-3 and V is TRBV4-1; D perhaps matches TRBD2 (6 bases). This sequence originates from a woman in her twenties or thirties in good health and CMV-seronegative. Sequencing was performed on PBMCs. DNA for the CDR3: TGCGCCAGCAGCCAAGGCGCTGCGGGGACAGATACGCAGTATTTT. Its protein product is CASSQGAAGTDTQYF.